This T cell receptor (beta chain) was captured in a study of CD8 T cells in Susac syndrome. Broader study findings: The study recognized that the number of individuals in its TCR sequencing and HLA analysis was relatively small.

To note about this clonotype: Its antigen is not known.

This CDR3 comprises 14 residues. Germline assignment: CDR1 SQVTM and CDR2 ANQGSEA. The germline V and J ends were trimmed by 5 bases and 4 bases, with 16 bases remaining between them. Reverse transcription of about 0.45 to 1 ug RNA was carried out with random hexamers. Amplification of TCR beta CDR3 was carried out by immunoSEQ multiplex PCR, which covered 54 Vbeta and 13 Jbeta segments. TCRdb reprocessed the immunoSEQ multiplex PCR reads via MiXCR and lists one record per CDR3 protein. The sample has 200,000 to 250,000 distinct CDR3 sequences; more than 85% are singletons. Negative isolation yielded CD4+ and CD8+ T cells, and FACS enriched TEMRA cells.

The TCR was taken from a human donor with multiple sclerosis. The chain links TRBV29-1 to TRBJ2-3; D might be TRBD1 (5 bases). What was sequenced was CD8+ T cells from PBMCs. CDR3 in DNA: TGCAGCGTTTGGGGCTCAAATAAACCAGATACGCAGTATTTT. It encodes CSVWGSNKPDTQYF.